These 3 T cell receptor beta chains came from one sample sequenced in a study of human T cells and chemical hapten exposure. TCRdb processed the RACE reads anew with MiXCR; each CDR3 protein has one entry. The sample holds 150,000 to 200,000 distinct CDR3 sequences, approximately 14% seen once. Time point reported: patch test 1, 2 weeks after DPC sensitization. Treatment denoted: therapeutic diphenylcyclopropenone sensitization with weekly scalp DPC. Sequences were derived from whole blood, sampled in connection with sensitization to the hapten diphenylcyclopropenone (DPC). The receptors were gathered from a woman aged 30 to 39 with alopecia areata. Some clones in this sample may be carry-over from other donors' samples.

J is TRBJ2-5 and V is TRBV9; D is unresolved. Trimming took 0 bases from V and 4 from J, leaving 10 bases between them. The CDR3 is 14 amino acids. Germline V lookup: CDR1 SGDLS, CDR2 YYNGEE. CDR3 loop: CASSVGTRGETQYF. The CDR3 DNA reads TGTGCCAGCAGCGTAGGAACCAGAGGAGAGACCCAGTACTTC.

The rearrangement uses TRBV19 and TRBJ1-2; D unresolved. CDR3 size: 12 residues. The V gene's germline CDR1 is LNHDA and CDR2 SQIVND (reference sequence). V was shortened by 2 bases and J by 8 bases, with 9 bases between the two germline ends. The CDR3 here is CASSISLGGYTF. In nucleotides, the CDR3 is TGTGCCAGTAGTATATCCCTGGGGGGCTACACCTTC.

This clonotype was counted only a few times. The gene calls are TRBV29-1 and TRBJ2-1; D is ambiguous. The germline gives CDR1 SQVTM, CDR2 ANQGSEA. Trimming stripped 2 bases from V and 5 bases from J, with 19 bases between. The CDR3 is 16 residues long. The CDR3 coding sequence is TGCAGCGTTGAATTTGTCCTTGGGGATCGGGACAATGAGCAGTTCTTC. It encodes CSVEFVLGDRDNEQFF.